Below, 11 T cell receptor beta chains from the same sample are listed, as sequenced in a study of shared clonotypes between healthy human individuals. Clones were read by immunoSEQ multiplex PCR, and TCRdb kept only the in-frame ones, dropping some. Of fewer than 1.8 million clones in the sample, approximately 98.5% were seen once. The sequenced sample consisted of naive CD4+ T cells sorted from blood. Subset described: CD45RA+ positively selected. These receptors all come from a man younger than 40 in good health.

This clone was seen just once. The chain carries TRBV14 and TRBJ1-5; D gene ambiguous. CDR1 and CDR2 from the germline V gene are SGHDN and FVKESK. CDR3 size: 13 residues. Trimming pared 0 bases from V and 9 bases from J, leaving 9 bases between. This CDR3 is CASSQEEGRPQHF. CDR3 bases: TGTGCCAGCAGCCAAGAGGAAGGAAGGCCCCAGCATTTT.

This clone has just one count. The chain recombines TRBV7-9 with TRBJ2-7, with 7 bases lining up with TRBD2. Germline CDR1 and CDR2: SEHNR and FQNEAQ (reference sequence). The CDR3 consists of 15 residues. J gave up 0 bases and V 4 bases, and 6 bases lay outside the gene matches. CDR3 residues: CASSWGGGRSYEQYF. The CDR3 nucleotides are TGTGCCAGCAGCTGGGGGGGAGGTCGCTCCTACGAGCAGTACTTC.

This rearrangement joins TRBV9 to TRBJ2-2, with no clear D. In germline, CDR1 is SGDLS, CDR2 YYNGEE. The CDR3 runs 13 residues. V lost 0 bases, J lost 7 bases, and 7 bases lay in between. The CDR3 protein is CASSVVGNGELFF. CDR3 DNA sequence: TGTGCCAGCAGCGTAGTCGGCAACGGGGAGCTGTTTTTT.

Worth noting for this clone: The same CDR3 is also encoded by other DNA sequences in this sample. V and J are TRBV18 and TRBJ2-7, with a weak D call TRBD1 (6 bases). The V and J ends lost 1 base and 1 base respectively, with 8 bases between them. The CDR3 loop spans 14 amino acids. Germline V gene lookup returns CDR1 KGHSH and CDR2 LQKENI. In DNA form, the CDR3 reads TGTGCCAGCTCACCACTGGACAGTTCCTACGAGCAGTACTTC. Translation gives CASSPLDSSYEQYF. Full variable domain (rest looked up from reference TRBV18 and TRBJ2-7): NAGVMQNPRHLVRRRGQEARLRCSPMKGHSHVYWYRQLPEEGLKFMVYLQKENIIDESGMPKERFSAEFPKEGPSILRIQQVVRGDSAAYFCASSPLDSSYEQYFGPGTRLTVT.

The CDR3 coding sequence is TGTGCCAGCAGCCGAGGGGACAGCCCTAGCAATCAGCCCCAGCATTTT. Protein sequence: CASSRGDSPSNQPQHF. The genes are TRBV5-8 and TRBJ1-5; 7 bases agree with TRBD1. This CDR3 spans 16 amino acids. V was clipped by 4 bases and J by 0 bases; unmatched bases: 7. Per germline, CDR1 SGHTS and CDR2 YDEGEE.

In regard to this clone: The identical CDR3 is also encoded by other nucleotide sequences in the sample. This chain connects TRBV30 to TRBJ1-5, with D perhaps matching TRBD1 (6 bases). The CDR3 covers 13 residues. V was pared by 4 bases and J by 5 bases, with 12 bases between. CDR1 is GTSNPN and CDR2 is SVGIG in the germline V gene (reference sequence). The CDR3 nucleotides read TGTGCCTGGACCACAGGGTTGGATCAGCCCCAGCATTTT. This encodes CAWTTGLDQPQHF.

This chain connects TRBV7-2 to TRBJ2-7; the match to TRBD2 covers 7 bases. The CDR3 length is 15 residues. The V gene end was trimmed by 5 bases and the J gene end by 6 bases; junction bases not matched to a gene: 13. CDR1 and CDR2 from the germline V gene are SGHTA and FQGNSA. DNA for the CDR3: TGTGCCAGCAGCATTTTAGCGGGCCTTGCGGGCGAGCAGTACTTC. Amino acids: CASSILAGLAGEQYF.

Only a few counts were recorded for this clone. This sequence joins TRBV18 and TRBJ2-7, with 11 bases identical to TRBD2. This CDR3 comprises 14 residues. V gave up 2 bases and J gave up 4 bases; unmatched junction bases: 1. CDR1 KGHSH and CDR2 LQKENI come from the germline V gene. CDR3 nucleotides: TGTGCCAGCTCACCAACTAGCGGGAGATACGAGCAGTACTTC. Its translation: CASSPTSGRYEQYF.

The rearrangement links TRBV11-2 to TRBJ2-7; perhaps TRBD2 as D (6 bases). The V gene lost 2 bases and the J gene lost 0 bases, with 20 bases spanning the gap. Germline-derived CDR1 and CDR2 are SGHAT and FQNNGV. CDR3 length equals 18 residues. The CDR3 nucleotides read TGTGCCAGCAGCTTAACCTCGACTAGATCCCAACCCTCCTACGAGCAGTACTTC. It yields the protein CASSLTSTRSQPSYEQYF.

This clone appeared once. The rearrangement joins TRBV11-2 to TRBJ2-4; D gene ambiguous. The length of the CDR3 is 14 residues. V shed 5 bases and J shed 6 bases, with 14 bases lying between them. CDR1 is SGHAT, CDR2 FQNNGV, per germline. CDR3 nucleotide sequence: TGTGCCAGCAGCCTACGGACCATTGGAAACATTCAGTACTTC. Translating it yields CASSLRTIGNIQYF. Based on the CDR3 plus reference TRBV11-2 and TRBJ2-4, the full variable domain is EAGVAQSPRYKIIEKRQSVAFWCNPISGHATLYWYQQILGQGPKLLIQFQNNGVVDDSQLPKDRFSAERLKGVDSTLKIQPAKLEDSAVYLCASSLRTIGNIQYFGAGTRLSVL.

The rearrangement uses TRBV11-2 and TRBJ2-7; D remains unclear. V was cut by 1 base and J by 4 bases, with 11 bases left in between. Germline CDR1 and CDR2: SGHAT and FQNNGV. The CDR3 has 14 amino acids. The CDR3, as DNA: TGTGCCAGCAGCTTAGGGGCTTCGCTTTACGAGCAGTACTTC. Translated: CASSLGASLYEQYF.